This entry lists 12 T cell receptor beta chains sequenced from one sample in a study of cytomegalovirus exposure and HLA in healthy donors. The PCR was carried out with 60 Vbeta primers and 13 Jbeta primers. Using immunoSEQ multiplex PCR, the repertoire was profiled, and TCRdb retains in-frame clones only, with some absent. Of 130,000 to 150,000 clones in the sample, roughly 73% were seen once. Sequencing used PBMCs. These receptors all come from a human donor in good health.

The chain employs TRBV5-1 and TRBJ1-2; no clear D gene. V was trimmed by 0 bases and J by 7 bases, leaving 10 bases between them. This CDR3 has 13 residues. The germline CDR1 and CDR2 sequences are SGHRS and YFSETQ. In DNA form, the CDR3 reads TGCGCCAGCAGCTTGGTCGGGGAACTTGGCTACACCTTC. This gives the protein CASSLVGELGYTF.

CDR3 protein: CASSGPGGISYNEQFF. In DNA, the CDR3 is TGTGCCAGCAGTGGCCCCGGAGGAATCTCCTACAATGAGCAGTTCTTC. The chain recombines TRBV6-1 with TRBJ2-1; maybe TRBD2 (5 bases). CDR1 and CDR2 (germline): MNHNS, SASEGT. The V gene lost 4 bases and the J gene lost 0 bases, with 13 bases spanning the gap. The CDR3 is 16 amino acids.

The V call is TRBV13, the J call TRBJ1-1, with a tentative D call TRBD1 (6 bases). Trimming cost V 5 bases and J 4 bases, with 17 bases left between them. Germline assignment: CDR1 PRHDT and CDR2 FYEKMQ (reference sequence). The CDR3 consists of 15 residues. CDR3 nucleotides: TGTGCCAGCAGCCCGAGGGGGTATGGGACCACTGAAGCTTTCTTT. Translated, it gives CASSPRGYGTTEAFF. Looking up the rest from reference TRBV13 and TRBJ1-1 gives the full variable domain: AAGVIQSPRHLIKEKRETATLKCYPIPRHDTVYWYQQGPGQDPQFLISFYEKMQSDKGSIPDRFSAQQFSDYHSELNMSSLELGDSALYFCASSPRGYGTTEAFFGQGTRLTVV.

The sample holds a few counts of this clone. The rearrangement joins TRBV2 to TRBJ2-5, with 9 bases identical to TRBD2. V dropped 6 bases and J dropped 1; count of bases not matched to a gene: 6. The CDR3 extends over 15 amino acids. From germline, CDR1 is SNHLY and CDR2 FYNNEI. CDR3 sequence: CASRRSSGAQETQYF. The CDR3 DNA reads TGTGCCAGCAGGAGGTCTAGCGGGGCCCAAGAGACCCAGTACTTC. The variable domain in full, completed from reference TRBV2 and TRBJ2-5, reads EPEVTQTPSHQVTQMGQEVILRCVPISNHLYFYWYRQILGQKVEFLVSFYNNEISEKSEIFDDQFSVERPDGSNFTLKIRSTKLEDSAMYFCASRRSSGAQETQYFGPGTRLLVL.

The V call is TRBV11-2, the J call TRBJ1-5; the D is unclear. Trimming left V 3 bases short and J 5 bases short, with 11 bases between. This CDR3 is built from 14 residues. Germline lookup yields CDR1 SGHAT and CDR2 FQNNGV. CDR3 protein: CASSFEGRYQPQHF. CDR3 DNA: TGTGCCAGCAGCTTCGAGGGCAGATATCAGCCCCAGCATTTT.

The chain uses TRBV21-1 and TRBJ1-5; the table gives TRBD1 as D, unverified against the DNA. TRBV21-1 is listed as a pseudogene. The CDR3 has 17 residues. CDR3 DNA: TGTGCCAGCAGCAAAGTCCGGACAGGTTATAGCAATCAGCCCCAGCATTTT. It specifies CASSKVRTGYSNQPQHF.

V is TRBV11-2 and J is TRBJ2-1, with 8 bases aligning to TRBD1. This CDR3 has 14 amino acids. Per germline, CDR1 SGHAT and CDR2 FQNNGV. After removal of 5 bases from V and 8 bases from J, the junction contained 8 bases not matched to a gene. DNA of the CDR3: TGTGCCAGCAGCCAAGGACAGGGTTTGCATGAGCAGTTCTTC. Amino acid sequence: CASSQGQGLHEQFF.

The J gene is TRBJ2-3, the V gene TRBV4-2; TRBD2 agrees at 9 bases. Per the germline V gene, CDR1 is LGHNA and CDR2 is YNFKEQ. The length of the CDR3 is 16 residues. Trimming at V came to 0 bases and at J to 4 bases, leaving 5 bases not matched to a gene. The CDR3 DNA is TGTGCCAGCAGCCAAGAAGTAGCGGGAGTTGCAGATACGCAGTATTTT. Translating it yields CASSQEVAGVADTQYF.

The chain has TRBV7-9 and TRBJ1-1; 12 bases are a match to TRBD1. The V gene's germline CDR1 is SEHNR and CDR2 FQNEAQ (reference sequence). J gave up 4 bases and V 7 bases, and 7 bases lay outside the gene matches. CDR3 length: 15 amino acids. The CDR3 sequence: CASIPGQGASTEAFF. The CDR3 nucleotides read TGTGCCAGCATCCCGGGACAGGGGGCATCCACTGAAGCTTTCTTT.

This sequence joins TRBV11-2 and TRBJ2-7; 8 bases line up with TRBD1. The germline gives CDR1 SGHAT, CDR2 FQNNGV. After removal of 1 base from V and 7 bases from J, the junction contained 6 bases not matched to a gene. This CDR3 contains 14 residues. CDR3 residues: CASSLVAGGLEQYF. The CDR3, as DNA: TGTGCCAGCAGCTTAGTCGCAGGGGGCTTGGAGCAGTACTTC.

This chain uses TRBV7-6 with TRBJ1-1; D remains ambiguous. CDR3 length: 15 residues. V was trimmed by 5 bases and J by 4 bases, leaving 17 bases between them. Germline V gene lookup returns CDR1 SGHVS and CDR2 FNYEAQ. CDR3 region: CASSKIAGLVTEAFF. The CDR3, as DNA: TGTGCCAGCAGCAAGATCGCGGGGTTGGTCACTGAAGCTTTCTTT.

The rearrangement links TRBV15 to TRBJ1-2, with 8 bases identical to TRBD1. The CDR3 length is 15 residues. The J segment lost 4 bases and the V segment lost 1 base, leaving 5 bases of the junction unmatched. CDR1 LNHNV and CDR2 YYDKDF come from the germline V gene (reference sequence). In nucleotides, the CDR3 is TGTGCCACCAGCAGAGTAGGACAGGGTCGCTATGGCTACACCTTC. Translated: CATSRVGQGRYGYTF.